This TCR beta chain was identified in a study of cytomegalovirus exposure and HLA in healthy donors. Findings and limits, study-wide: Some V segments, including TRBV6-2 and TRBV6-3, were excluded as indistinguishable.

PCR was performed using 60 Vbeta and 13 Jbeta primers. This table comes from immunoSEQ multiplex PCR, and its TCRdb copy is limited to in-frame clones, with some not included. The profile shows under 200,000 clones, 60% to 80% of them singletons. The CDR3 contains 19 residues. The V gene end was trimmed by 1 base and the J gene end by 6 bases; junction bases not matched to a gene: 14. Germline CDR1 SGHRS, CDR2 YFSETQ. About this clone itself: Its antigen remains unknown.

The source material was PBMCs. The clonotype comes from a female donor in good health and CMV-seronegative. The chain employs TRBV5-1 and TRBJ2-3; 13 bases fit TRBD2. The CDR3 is CASSLLTSGGLGISDTQYF. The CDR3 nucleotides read TGCGCCAGCAGCTTGTTGACTAGCGGGGGGCTGGGTATCTCGGATACGCAGTATTTT. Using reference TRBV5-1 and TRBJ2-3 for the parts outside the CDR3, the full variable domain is KAGVTQTPRYLIKTRGQQVTLSCSPISGHRSVSWYQQTPGQGLQFLFEYFSETQRNKGNFPGRFSGRQFSNSRSEMNVSTLELGDSALYLCASSLLTSGGLGISDTQYFGPGTRLTVL.